A selection of T cell receptor beta chains follows, all from one sample in a study of HIV-infected patients and healthy controls. Using its own MiXCR run on the 5' RACE reads, TCRdb lists one record per CDR3 protein. The sample holds roughly 4,000 distinct CDR3 sequences, approximately 8.3% seen once. This material consisted of blood, taken during antiretroviral therapy. These receptors were collected from an adult with HIV infection. Both conserved end residues are part of each CDR3. A D gene is named only where the DNA matches it firmly. Size is stated for part of the rows, as once, few or many counts, or as a class when the clone is expanded.

length: 16; D: TRBD1; size: few; V: TRBV7-2; J: TRBJ2-1; DNA: TGTGCCAGCAGCCGCCGGTCGGGGACAGGGGGCAATGAGCAGTTCTTC; CDR3: CASSRRSGTGGNEQFF
length: 17; D: .; size: .; V: TRBV27; J: TRBJ1-4; DNA: TGTGCCAGCAGTCTCCGGGTCCAGGGAAGTACCAGTGAAAAACTGTTTTTT; CDR3: CASSLRVQGSTSEKLFF
length: 13; D: TRBD1; size: few; V: TRBV7-2; J: TRBJ2-7; DNA: TGTGCCAGCAGCCGGGACAGGGGGTACGAGCAGTACTTC; CDR3: CASSRDRGYEQYF
length: 19; D: TRBD1; size: .; V: TRBV27; J: TRBJ2-2; DNA: TGTGCCAGCAGTCTACCACCGGGACAGGGCTCACTGAACACCGGGGAGCTGTTTTTT; CDR3: CASSLPPGQGSLNTGELFF
length: 11; D: .; size: medium-sized; V: TRBV18; J: TRBJ2-5; DNA: TGTGCCAGCAGGACTGGAGAGACCCAGTACTTC; CDR3: CASRTGETQYF
length: 15; D: .; size: many; V: TRBV7-2; J: TRBJ2-3; DNA: TGTGCCAGCAGCTTGCTTGCGGATAGCACAGATACGCAGTATTTT; CDR3: CASSLLADSTDTQYF
length: 16; D: .; size: medium-sized; V: TRBV6-5; J: TRBJ1-1; DNA: TGTGCCAGCAGTTACTCCCTAATCGGCGCAACCGGTGAAGCTTTCTTT; CDR3: CASSYSLIGATGEAFF
length: 16; D: .; size: medium-sized; V: TRBV6-2/TRBV6-3; J: TRBJ1-1; DNA: TGTGCCAGCAGTTACAATCCAGGGACGGGAGGCACTGAAGCTTTCTTT; CDR3: CASSYNPGTGGTEAFF
length: 16; D: .; size: medium-sized; V: TRBV6-1; J: TRBJ1-5; DNA: TGTGCCAGCTCGATCCTGATAGGTGGGGGAGTTCAGCCCCAGCATTTT; CDR3: CASSILIGGGVQPQHF
length: 13; D: TRBD2; size: medium-sized; V: TRBV12-3/TRBV12-4; J: TRBJ2-3; DNA: TGTGCCGCGAGCGGGGTTAGCACAGATACGCAGTATTTT; CDR3: CAASGVSTDTQYF
length: 15; D: TRBD2; size: large; V: TRBV4-3; J: TRBJ2-5; DNA: TGCGCCAGCAGCCAAGAAACTAGCGAACAAGAGACCCAGTACTTC; CDR3: CASSQETSEQETQYF
length: 16; D: .; size: few; V: TRBV28; J: TRBJ1-1; DNA: TGTGCCAGCAAAACTGGGGGTCTGGGATTGAACACTGAAGCTTTCTTT; CDR3: CASKTGGLGLNTEAFF
length: 13; D: .; size: few; V: TRBV5-1; J: TRBJ2-5; DNA: TGCGCCAGCGAGATCGAGGGCGGGGAGACCCAGTACTTC; CDR3: CASEIEGGETQYF
length: 13; D: .; size: many; V: TRBV18; J: TRBJ1-1; DNA: TGTGCCAGCCGGGGGCTAGCGGACACTGAAGCTTTCTTT; CDR3: CASRGLADTEAFF